Listed here is a single T cell receptor beta chain. Researchers sorted participants into cohorts using their self-reported clinical history. These data come from a study of blood T cell repertoires in COVID-19. Overall study context: The samples span acute and convalescent COVID-19 from the United States, Italy and Spain. The analysed material was cDNA or gDNA that came from T cells, B-cell-depleted T cells, or PBMCs.

V lost 2 bases and J lost 7; bases outside the gene matches: 9. The CDR3 spans 16 residues. Germline CDR1 is KGHSH and CDR2 is LQKENI. In the authors' workflow: How many nucleated cells were present was estimated from reference gene primer amplification. Data came from immunoSEQ multiplex PCR; TCRdb stores just in-frame clones and leaves some out. The V and J calls and the clone size are those of that table, but D and trimming were determined from the DNA. Of roughly 200,000 clones listed, around 88% are singletons. The rearrangement links TRBV18 to TRBJ1-4, with TRBD1 matching over 8 bases. Sequencing was carried out using PBMCs or T cells enriched from blood (not recorded which). This TCR was recovered from a woman in her twenties or thirties who had been exposed to COVID-19. The chain's CDR3 is CASSPLDRAAGEKLFF. CDR3 bases: TGTGCCAGCTCACCATTGGACAGGGCGGCCGGTGAAAAACTGTTTTTT.